These T cell receptor beta chains were read from a single sample in a study of identical twins. TCRdb reprocessed the 5' RACE reads via MiXCR and lists one record per CDR3 protein. This sample has about 1.7 million distinct CDR3 sequences, with less than 40% found just once. The sequenced sample consisted of cord blood. These receptors all come from a newborn girl in good health. Both conserved end residues are part of each CDR3. The D gene is left open where the match is weak. Some rows have no size entry. The others give once, few or many, or a class for an expanded clone.

>TRBJ1-4|few|.|TRBV2
TGTGCCAGCAGTTGGGCGGCAGGGGCTAATGAAAAACTGTTTTTT
CASSWAAGANEKLFF
>TRBJ1-2|few|TRBD1|TRBV4-2
TGTGCCAGCAGCCAAGGTGAGGGACAGGGAGGTCGGCGGTCATATGGCTACACCTTC
CASSQGEGQGGRRSYGYTF
>TRBJ2-1|few|.|TRBV24-1
TGTGCCATCACAGGGAAAGGACGGTTGGGGGACAATGAGCAGTTCTTC
CAITGKGRLGDNEQFF
>TRBJ1-2|.|TRBD1|TRBV3-1
TGTGCCAGCAGCCGTTACACAGGGGGTAACTATGGCTACACCTTC
CASSRYTGGNYGYTF
>TRBJ1-2|.|.|TRBV7-9
TGTGCCAGCAGCATGGGCAGGGGCTATGGCTACACCTTC
CASSMGRGYGYTF
>TRBJ1-4|few|.|TRBV28
TGTGCCAGCAGTTTTTGGGGGGGGATGTATGAAAAACTGTTTTTT
CASSFWGGMYEKLFF
>TRBJ1-1|.|.|TRBV21-1
TGTGCCAGCAGCAAAGACGGGGGCACTGAAGCTTTCTTT
CASSKDGGTEAFF
>TRBJ2-5|few|.|TRBV6-1
TGTGCCAGCAGCCCTCTTCTTCAGGGGGGAGAGACCCAGTACTTC
CASSPLLQGGETQYF
>TRBJ1-5|.|.|TRBV20-1
TGCAGTGCTAGGGGGGGCGCGGATCAGCCCCAGCATTTT
CSARGGADQPQHF
>TRBJ1-1|few|.|TRBV29-1
TGCAGCGTTGATGGGGGGAGAGGGGGAGCTTTCTTT
CSVDGGRGGAFF
>TRBJ1-2|few|.|TRBV20-1
TGCAGTGCTATTGCAGGATGGGGCTATGGCTACACCTTC
CSAIAGWGYGYTF
>TRBJ1-1|.|.|TRBV13
TGTGCCAGCACCACAGGGACCGGCATGAACACTGAAGCTTTCTTT
CASTTGTGMNTEAFF
>TRBJ2-3|once|TRBD2|TRBV3-1
TGTGCCAGCAGCCAAGAGCTAGCGGGAGGGCCGAATACCCCCCAGGATACGCAGTATTTT
CASSQELAGGPNTPQDTQYF
>TRBJ2-1|many|.|TRBV4-2
TGTGCCAGCAGCCAAGATCAGAACAATGAGCAGTTCTTC
CASSQDQNNEQFF
>TRBJ1-1|few|.|TRBV29-1
TGCAGCGTTGAAGTGTCGAGGGCTTTCTTT
CSVEVSRAFF
>TRBJ2-7|few|TRBD2|TRBV28
TGTGCCAGCAGTACCCACAGCGGGGTGAACTACGAGCAGTACTTC
CASSTHSGVNYEQYF
>TRBJ1-2|once|.|TRBV29-1
TGCAGCGTGGCCAGGGACCTCAACGATGGCTGCACCTTC
CSVARDLNDGCTF
>TRBJ2-5|many|.|TRBV20-1
TGCAGTGCTAGGAAATACAGGGATAGAGAGACCCAGTACTTC
CSARKYRDRETQYF
>TRBJ2-1|few|TRBD2|TRBV27
TGTGCCAGCAGTACCGGGACTAGCGGGAGGGTGAACAATGAGCAGTTCTTC
CASSTGTSGRVNNEQFF
>TRBJ2-5|.|TRBD1|TRBV20-1
TGCAGTGCTAGAGGGGACAGGGAGAAGACCCAGTACTTC
CSARGDREKTQYF
>TRBJ2-1|.|.|TRBV5-1
TGCGCCAGCAGCTTCGGATTAGCGAGGGGCTCCTACAATGAGCAGTTCTTC
CASSFGLARGSYNEQFF
>TRBJ2-1|many|.|TRBV27
TGTGCCAGCAGTTTATGGGGCTCCTACAATGAGCAGTTCTTC
CASSLWGSYNEQFF
>TRBJ2-7|few|TRBD1|TRBV20-1
TGCAGTGCTAGTCTCAGGGGGAAAAGCCAGAGCTCCTACGAGCAGTACTTC
CSASLRGKSQSSYEQYF
>TRBJ1-1|once|.|TRBV27
TGTGCCAGCAGTTGGTGGTCTGGGGGGCAGGGCACTGAAGCTTTCTTT
CASSWWSGGQGTEAFF
>TRBJ1-2|few|.|TRBV5-1
TGCGCCAGCAGCTTGGGAGGTCGGCTCTATGGCTACACCTTC
CASSLGGRLYGYTF
>TRBJ2-3|few|.|TRBV14
TGTGCCAGCAGCCAAGATTCGGTAGCGGTGAGCACAGATACGCAGTATTTT
CASSQDSVAVSTDTQYF
>TRBJ2-1|many|TRBD2|TRBV3-1
TGTGCCAGCAGCCAACCTAGCGGGGGGTACAATGAGCAGTTCTTC
CASSQPSGGYNEQFF
>TRBJ1-1|.|.|TRBV11-2
TGTGCCAGCAGCTTAGGGCTACTACTGGGGGACACTGAAGCTTTCTTT
CASSLGLLLGDTEAFF
>TRBJ2-1|.|TRBD2|TRBV5-1
TGCGCCAGCAGCTTGGGAGACGGGGGGGCCCTAAATGAGCAGTTCTTC
CASSLGDGGALNEQFF
>TRBJ1-2|.|TRBD1|TRBV4-1
TGCGCCAGCAGCCAAGTCGGGACAGGGTGGTATGGCTACACCTTC
CASSQVGTGWYGYTF
>TRBJ2-1|few|.|TRBV3-1
TGTGCCAGCAGCCAAGATTGGCTCCCAATTTACAATGAGCAGTTCTTC
CASSQDWLPIYNEQFF
>TRBJ2-5|.|TRBD2|TRBV7-9
TGTGCCAGCAGCAACGGGACTAGCGGGAGGGCCAACAATGAGCAGTACTTC
CASSNGTSGRANNEQYF
>TRBJ2-1|.|.|TRBV7-8
TGTGCCAGCAGCTTTAAGAGCGCGTCCTACAATGGGCAGTTCTTC
CASSFKSASYNGQFF
>TRBJ2-3|few|.|TRBV12-5
TGTGCTAGTGGTTTGGCTCAGGGGAATACGCAGTATTTT
CASGLAQGNTQYF
>TRBJ2-3|.|.|TRBV14
TGTGCCAGCAGCCAAGATCTTACCCAAACAGATACGCAGTATTTT
CASSQDLTQTDTQYF
>TRBJ2-7|.|TRBD2|TRBV6-7
TGTGCCAGCAGTTACTCAGGGATACTAGCGGGAGGGCACGAGCAGTACTTC
CASSYSGILAGGHEQYF
>TRBJ2-1|few|.|TRBV7-2
TGTGCCAGCAGCTTAATGGACGTCTCCTACAATGAGCAGTTCTTC
CASSLMDVSYNEQFF